Below are 22 T cell receptor beta chains sequenced from a single sample in a study of cytomegalovirus exposure and HLA in healthy donors. Use of 60 Vbeta and 13 Jbeta primers characterized the PCR. Only in-frame clones appear in the TCRdb table, and some are missing; sequencing was by immunoSEQ multiplex PCR. The sample consists of 130,000 or so clones, approximately 72% of them appearing once. Specimen: PBMCs. These receptors were collected from a man aged 18-30 years in good health and CMV-seronegative.

The chain is built from TRBV4-3 and TRBJ1-6; D is possibly TRBD1 (6 bases). The CDR3 sequence is 18 residues long. Germline V lookup: CDR1 LGHNA, CDR2 YSLEER. V lost 0 bases to trimming and J lost 7 bases, with 19 bases between them. CDR3 region: CASSQDVRGATRNSPLHF. The CDR3 nucleotides read TGCGCCAGCAGCCAAGATGTTCGGGGGGCTACTCGGAATTCACCCCTCCACTTT.

The V gene is TRBV10-3, the J gene TRBJ1-4; 7 nucleotides align to TRBD1. The CDR3 totals 15 residues. V gave up 6 bases and J gave up 4 bases; unmatched junction bases: 8. Germline CDR1 reads ENHRY; CDR2 reads SYGVKD. CDR3 DNA: TGTGCCATCAGGGGGCCGGGACAGAGTAATGAAAAACTGTTTTTT. This translates into CAIRGPGQSNEKLFF.

About this clone itself: The junction departs from germline at one end; a sequencing error may be responsible. The chain joins TRBV12-5 to TRBJ2-2, with 7 bases that match TRBD2. Germline V gene data show CDR1 as LGHNT and CDR2 as FRNRAP. The CDR3 covers 17 residues. CDR3 amino acids: CASRLFGGTSNTGELFF. The CDR3 bases are TGTGCTAGTCGTTTGTTCGGGGGGACCTCGAACACCGGGGAGCTGTTTTTT.

The table lists this clone with a count of one. The genes are TRBV7-9 and TRBJ2-5; 10 bases match TRBD1. The J call may be in error: the DNA end matches TRBJ2-7 better. CDR3 size: 15 residues. CDR1 and CDR2 from the germline V gene are SEHNR and FQNEAQ (reference sequence). CDR3 in amino acids: CASSSWGQGIYEQYF. For the CDR3, the DNA is TGTGCCAGCAGCTCCTGGGGACAGGGGATCTACGAGCAGTACTTC.

This clone was seen a few times. The rearrangement links TRBV29-1 to TRBJ2-7, with D unclear. The CDR3 is 12 amino acids. Germline V gene data show CDR1 as SQVTM and CDR2 as ANQGSEA. V was cut by 7 bases and J by 0 bases, with 10 bases left in between. CDR3 sequence: CSGGTDSYEQYF. The CDR3 coding sequence is TGCAGCGGCGGAACGGACTCCTACGAGCAGTACTTC.

This clone came up a few times. The chain employs TRBV4-2 and TRBJ1-5; possible D gene TRBD1, 5 bases. V was clipped by 0 bases and J by 4 bases, with 16 bases between them. From germline, CDR1 is LGHNA and CDR2 YNFKEQ. CDR3 length equals 17 residues. The CDR3 here is CASSQDIGASRNQPQHF. The CDR3 DNA follows: TGTGCCAGCAGCCAAGATATAGGGGCCAGTCGGAATCAGCCCCAGCATTTT.

This clone has just a few counts. The chain has TRBV4-2 and TRBJ2-1; 9 bases fit TRBD2. This CDR3 spans 16 amino acids. Germline V gives CDR1 LGHNA, CDR2 YNFKEQ. The junction had 2 bases not matched to a gene; V was cut back by 2 bases and J by 0 bases. The CDR3 spells CASSQLAGASYNEQFF. For the CDR3, the DNA is TGTGCCAGCAGCCAATTAGCGGGAGCCTCCTACAATGAGCAGTTCTTC.

This clone was seen only a few times. The rearrangement joins TRBV18 to TRBJ1-4, with a tentative D call TRBD1 (5 bases). Germline V gene data show CDR1 as KGHSH and CDR2 as LQKENI. This CDR3 has 12 amino acids. The germline V and J ends were trimmed by 1 base and 13 bases, with 10 bases remaining between them. This CDR3 is CASSPLQGGLFF. The CDR3 DNA follows: TGTGCCAGCTCACCACTTCAGGGTGGACTGTTTTTT.

V and J are TRBV11-2 and TRBJ2-1; D unclear. The V and J ends lost 5 bases and 8 bases respectively, with 10 bases between them. Germline values: CDR1 SGHAT, CDR2 FQNNGV. This CDR3 is built from 12 residues. In nucleotides, the CDR3 is TGTGCCAGCAGCCCCTTTGGCTATGAGCAGTTCTTC. Translated, it gives CASSPFGYEQFF.

The V and J genes are TRBV6-5 and TRBJ2-5; TRBD1 matches at 10 bases. The ends lost 4 bases at V and 5 bases at J; junction bases unmatched: 4. The CDR3 consists of 14 residues. Germline CDR1 reads MNHEY; CDR2 reads SVGAGI. The CDR3 DNA sequence: TGTGCCAGCAGTTCCGGGACAGGGGTGGAGACCCAGTACTTC. It encodes CASSSGTGVETQYF.

This chain joins TRBV7-8 and TRBJ2-7; 7 bases are a match to TRBD2. This CDR3 comprises 16 residues. After removal of 4 bases from V and 0 bases from J, the junction contained 9 bases not matched to a gene. Germline CDR1 SGHVS, CDR2 FQNEAQ. The CDR3 is CASSSERGWVSYEQYF. The CDR3 nucleotides are TGTGCCAGCAGCTCTGAGCGGGGTTGGGTCTCCTACGAGCAGTACTTC.

This clone was observed a handful of times. This chain links TRBV5-4 with TRBJ1-2; 7 nucleotides agree with TRBD1. The V gene end was trimmed by 4 bases and the J gene end by 4 bases; junction bases not matched to a gene: 4. Germline lookup yields CDR1 SGHNT and CDR2 YYREEE (reference sequence). The CDR3 sequence is 13 residues long. CDR3 sequence: CASSTNRGYGYTF. The CDR3 DNA sequence: TGTGCCAGCAGCACAAACAGGGGCTATGGCTACACCTTC.

This clone was seen only a few times. This rearrangement joins TRBV7-2 to TRBJ1-2, with unresolved D. Trimming cost V 5 bases and J 6 bases, with 16 bases left between them. The germline gives CDR1 SGHTA, CDR2 FQGNSA. The CDR3 length is 14 residues. CDR3 in amino acids: CASSQAGGRDGYTF. DNA of the CDR3: TGTGCCAGCAGCCAAGCGGGCGGGAGGGATGGCTACACCTTC.

The chain employs TRBV6-1 and TRBJ2-2; D remains ambiguous. Trimming took 1 base from V and 6 from J, leaving 9 bases between them. The CDR3 loop spans 14 amino acids. Germline assignment: CDR1 MNHNS and CDR2 SASEGT. The CDR3 loop reads CASSEVGFPGELFF. CDR3 DNA: TGTGCCAGCAGTGAAGTCGGGTTTCCCGGGGAGCTGTTTTTT.

This chain links TRBV29-1 with TRBJ1-1, with no clear D. Trimming took 4 bases from V and 1 from J, leaving 13 bases between them. CDR1 is SQVTM and CDR2 is ANQGSEA in the germline V gene. This CDR3 contains 14 residues. The CDR3 coding sequence is TGCAGCGTTGGGGCAACGGAATCGAACACTGAAGCTTTCTTT. As protein: CSVGATESNTEAFF.

This chain links TRBV6-6 with TRBJ1-3, with 8 bases aligning to TRBD1. The CDR3 is 12 residues long. The germline V gene has CDR1 MNHNY and CDR2 SVGAGI (reference sequence). The trim removed 7 bases at V and 8 bases at J, leaving 4 bases unmatched. This CDR3 is CASNRGEDTIYF. CDR3 nucleotide sequence: TGTGCCAGCAACAGGGGGGAGGACACCATATATTTT.

The V and J genes are TRBV28 and TRBJ2-7, with D perhaps TRBD1 (5 bases). V gave up 3 bases and J gave up 6 bases, with 18 bases separating them. The germline V gene encodes CDR1 MDHEN and CDR2 SYDVKM. The CDR3 is 15 amino acids. The CDR3 nucleotides are TGTGCCAGCAGTTTGCCCCAGGGTCAAAGTAGCGAGCAGTACTTC. Translated: CASSLPQGQSSEQYF. Full variable domain (missing parts from reference TRBV28 and TRBJ2-7): DVKVTQSSRYLVKRTGEKVFLECVQDMDHENMFWYRQDPGLGLRLIYFSYDVKMKEKGDIPEGYSVSREKKERFSLILESASTNQTSMYLCASSLPQGQSSEQYFGPGTRLTVT.

J is TRBJ1-2 and V is TRBV5-4; D is possibly TRBD1 (6 bases). The CDR3 is 11 residues long. V was shortened by 4 bases and J by 8 bases, with 9 bases between the two germline ends. The V gene's germline CDR1 is SGHNT and CDR2 YYREEE (reference sequence). The CDR3 bases are TGTGCCAGCAGCGGGGACAACGGCTACACCTTC. As protein: CASSGDNGYTF.

This clone was counted between two and nine times. The genes are TRBV4-2 and TRBJ2-7; 7 bases match TRBD1. This CDR3 has 16 residues. Germline V gives CDR1 LGHNA, CDR2 YNFKEQ. V shed 4 bases, J shed 0 bases, and the junction held 9 bases outside the gene matches. CDR3 sequence reads: CASSPYWDRSSYEQYF. For the CDR3, the DNA is TGTGCCAGCAGCCCCTACTGGGACAGAAGCTCCTACGAGCAGTACTTC.

This rearrangement joins TRBV18 to TRBJ1-3, with D possibly TRBD1 on 6 matching bases. This CDR3 is 16 amino acids long. Deletions cut 3 bases from V and 0 bases from J, with 12 bases between. Germline values: CDR1 KGHSH, CDR2 LQKENI. This CDR3 reads CASSPADSDSGNTIYF. The CDR3 DNA sequence: TGTGCCAGCTCACCTGCGGACAGCGACTCTGGAAACACCATATATTTT.

The rearrangement uses TRBV6-5 and TRBJ2-7, with D maybe TRBD2 (7 bases). Trimming stripped 0 bases from V and 10 bases from J, with 16 bases between. Germline CDR1 MNHEY, CDR2 SVGAGI. The CDR3 runs to 14 residues. The CDR3 DNA sequence: TGTGCCAGCAGTTACTCCGGGGGGCGGGTGCGTCAGTACTTC. Its protein product is CASSYSGGRVRQYF.

The chain carries TRBV7-3 and TRBJ2-6; 7 bases line up with TRBD1. The germline CDR1 and CDR2 sequences are SGHTA and FQGTGA. The CDR3 extends over 16 amino acids. V lost 5 bases to trimming and J lost 0 bases; unmatched junction nucleotides: 4. DNA for the CDR3: TGTGCCAGCAGCCAGGGGGTCCTCTCTGGGGCCAACGTCCTGACTTTC. It encodes CASSQGVLSGANVLTF. Full variable domain (rest looked up from reference TRBV7-3 and TRBJ2-6): GAGVSQTPSNKVTEKGKYVELRCDPISGHTALYWYRQSLGQGPEFLIYFQGTGAADDSGLPNDRFFAVRPEGSVSTLKIQRTERGDSAVYLCASSQGVLSGANVLTFGAGSRLTVL.